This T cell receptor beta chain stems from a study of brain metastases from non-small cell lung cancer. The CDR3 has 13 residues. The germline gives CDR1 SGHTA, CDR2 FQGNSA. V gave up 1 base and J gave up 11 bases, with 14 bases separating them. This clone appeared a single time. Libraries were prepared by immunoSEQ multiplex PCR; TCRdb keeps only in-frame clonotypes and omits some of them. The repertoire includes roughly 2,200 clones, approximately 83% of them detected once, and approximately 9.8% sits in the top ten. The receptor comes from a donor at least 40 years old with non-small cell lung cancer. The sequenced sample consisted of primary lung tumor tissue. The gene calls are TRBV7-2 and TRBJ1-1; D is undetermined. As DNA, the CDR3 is TGTGCCAGCAGCTTAGAGGTAATTATGACGGCTTTCTTT. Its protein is CASSLEVIMTAFF.